The clone carrying this T cell receptor (beta chain) was seen a few times. Its antigen is undetermined. The entry originates in a study of identical twins. Study-level findings and limits: For out-of-frame alpha sequences shared by twins, low generation probability was in excess. These conclusions were based on statistical analysis (cross-sectional, not following the same donors). Insertions were reduced in abundant cord blood beta clonotypes but not in memory repertoires.

A universal primer site arose from template switching, and cDNA bore unique molecular identifiers. TCRdb called the 5' RACE reads again in MiXCR, with one record for every CDR3 protein. The sample lists roughly 1.6 million distinct CDR3 sequences, 25% to 35% seen once, with over 0.25% in the top ten. Trimming cost V 0 bases and J 13 bases; bases outside gene matches: 10. The CDR3 totals 16 residues. Germline values: CDR1 KGHDR, CDR2 SFDVKD. The genes are TRBV24-1 and TRBJ2-4; 11 bases are shared with TRBD2. This receptor was taken from a newborn girl in good health. Sequencing used cord blood. The CDR3 nucleotides read TGTGCCACCAGTGATTTGACTAGCGGGAGTTTCGATGAGCAGTACTTC. Residues: CATSDLTSGSFDEQYF.